This T cell receptor beta chain was observed in a study of blood T cell repertoires in COVID-19 (dated by TCRdb to 2018 to 2021). General notes on the study: Samples covering the acute and convalescent phases of COVID-19 were provided by collaborators in the United States, Italy and Spain. The prospective study material was composed of cDNA or gDNA derived from T cells, B-cell-depleted T cells, or PBMCs. Subjects who had been exposed to COVID-19, were actively infected with it, or had recovered from it provided the deeply sampled blood TCRbeta repertoires that made up the dataset. The repertoires were released in a freely available public database meant as a resource for research on the immune response to SARS-CoV-2. The samples were drawn from two sources: the first 160 participants of the ongoing ImmuneRACE study, and 1,254 subjects contributed by 6 global collaborators. The sample metadata nearly always contained a de-identified subject ID, COVID-19 status, age in years and sex. Where available, HLA class I and class II types were obtained from metadata supplied by the sample provider rather than from assay-based typing.

TCRbeta CDR3 regions were amplified from genomic DNA using the immunoSEQ Assay, a bias-controlled multiplex PCR. Per the source publication's procedure: Nucleated cell counts per sample were estimated from amplification of reference gene primers within the assay. Sequence reads were collapsed and filtered to measure the absolute abundance of every unique TCRbeta CDR3 rearrangement. For each sample, productive Simpson clonality was calculated by taking the square root of Simpson's diversity index across productive rearrangements. In its TCRdb copy, this immuneACCESS table keeps in-frame sequences only and misses some clones. Where compared with another copy, unresolved V genes explain less than half of these, and the others have no known cause. The D gene and trimming were derived from the DNA, and the V and J assignments and clone size from that table. The sample yields around 180,000 clones; more than 70% were counted once. The biggest ten clones account for 3.5% to 4.5% of the sample.

This clone turned up a few times. Its cognate antigen has yet to be identified. It has no much larger one-base neighbor in the sample; base qualities were not kept. Whole blood was collected in K2EDTA tubes by collaborating institutions according to the institutions' own protocols. For TCRbeta analysis, collaborators shipped samples in one of three forms: frozen whole blood, isolated PBMCs, or DNA extracted from either of those sample types. The study at large found these results: The quantity of clinical and demographic metadata differed by source and by participant and was supplied without curation.

The specimen sequenced was peripheral blood. The sequence was collected from a human donor in a cohort sampled during active COVID-19.

For the CDR3, the sequence is CASSERDTGLWGQPQHF. In nucleotide form, the sequence is TGTGCCAGCAGTGAGAGGGATACAGGGTTATGGGGTCAGCCCCAGCATTTT. This chain joins TRBV6-1 to TRBJ1-5; the D gene is possibly TRBD1, with 6 bases matching. From the cysteine up to the phenylalanine, the CDR3 has a length of 17 residues. Just the 51-base CDR3 DNA is kept, in frame starting at base 1. V was cut back by 3 bases and J by 6 bases, leaving a gap of 21 bases between them. According to the germline V gene, CDR1 reads MNHNS and CDR2 reads SASEGT.